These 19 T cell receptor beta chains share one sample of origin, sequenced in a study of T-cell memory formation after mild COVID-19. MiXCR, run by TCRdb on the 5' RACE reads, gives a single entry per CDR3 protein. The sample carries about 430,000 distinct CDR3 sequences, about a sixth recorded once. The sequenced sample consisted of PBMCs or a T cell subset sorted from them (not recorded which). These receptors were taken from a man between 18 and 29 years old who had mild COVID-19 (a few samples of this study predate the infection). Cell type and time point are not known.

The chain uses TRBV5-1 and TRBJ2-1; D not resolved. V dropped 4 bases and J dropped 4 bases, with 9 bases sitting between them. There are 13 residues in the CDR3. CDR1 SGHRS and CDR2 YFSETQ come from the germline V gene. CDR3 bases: TGCGCCAGCAGCGGGATGGGGTACAATGAGCAGTTCTTC. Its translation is CASSGMGYNEQFF.

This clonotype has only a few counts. The CDR3 DNA is TGCGCCAGCAGGGAAGGTTACGAGCAGTACTTC. It encodes CASREGYEQYF. The V and J genes are TRBV10-2 and TRBJ2-7, with D uncertain. CDR1 is WSHSY, CDR2 SAAADI, per germline. The ends were cut back, 6 bases at V and 4 bases at J, with 7 bases in the middle. The CDR3 extends over 11 amino acids.

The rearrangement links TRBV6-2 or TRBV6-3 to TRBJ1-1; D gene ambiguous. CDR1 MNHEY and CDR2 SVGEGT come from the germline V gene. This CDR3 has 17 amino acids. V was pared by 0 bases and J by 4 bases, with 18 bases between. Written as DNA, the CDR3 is TGTGCCAGCAGTTACTCCCCCGTGGACGGCATGAGCACTGAAGCTTTCTTT. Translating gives CASSYSPVDGMSTEAFF.

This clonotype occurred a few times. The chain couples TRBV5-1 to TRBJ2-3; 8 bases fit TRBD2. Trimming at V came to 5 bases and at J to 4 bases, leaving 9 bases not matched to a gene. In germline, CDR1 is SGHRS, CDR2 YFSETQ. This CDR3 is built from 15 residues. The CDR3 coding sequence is TGCGCCAGCAGTGACACGGGGGGGCCGGCAGATACGCAGTATTTT. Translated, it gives CASSDTGGPADTQYF.

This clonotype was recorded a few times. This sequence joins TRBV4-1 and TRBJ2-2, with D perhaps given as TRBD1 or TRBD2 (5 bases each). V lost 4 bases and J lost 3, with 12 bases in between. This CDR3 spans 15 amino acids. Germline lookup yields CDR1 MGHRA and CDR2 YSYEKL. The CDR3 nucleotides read TGCGCCAGCAGCCCGGGACGTCGGGACACCGGGGAGCTGTTTTTT. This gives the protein CASSPGRRDTGELFF.

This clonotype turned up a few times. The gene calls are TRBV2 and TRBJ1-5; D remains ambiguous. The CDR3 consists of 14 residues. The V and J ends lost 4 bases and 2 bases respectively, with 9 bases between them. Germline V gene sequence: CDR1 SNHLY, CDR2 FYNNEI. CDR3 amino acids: CASSGEVGNQPQHF. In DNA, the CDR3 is TGTGCCAGCAGTGGCGAAGTAGGCAATCAGCCCCAGCATTTT.

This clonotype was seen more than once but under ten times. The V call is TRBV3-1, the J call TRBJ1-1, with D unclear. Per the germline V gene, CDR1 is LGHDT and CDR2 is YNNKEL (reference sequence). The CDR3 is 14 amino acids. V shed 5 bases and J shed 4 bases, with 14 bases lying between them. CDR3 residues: CASSVQFWGTEAFF. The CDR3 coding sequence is TGTGCCAGCAGCGTCCAGTTCTGGGGCACTGAAGCTTTCTTT.

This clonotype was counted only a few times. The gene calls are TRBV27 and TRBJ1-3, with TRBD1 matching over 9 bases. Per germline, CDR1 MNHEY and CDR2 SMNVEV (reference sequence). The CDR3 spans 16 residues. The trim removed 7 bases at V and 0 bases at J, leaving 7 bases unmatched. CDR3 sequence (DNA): TGTGCCAGCATAGGACAGGGGCCAAGCTCTGGAAACACCATATATTTT. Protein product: CASIGQGPSSGNTIYF.

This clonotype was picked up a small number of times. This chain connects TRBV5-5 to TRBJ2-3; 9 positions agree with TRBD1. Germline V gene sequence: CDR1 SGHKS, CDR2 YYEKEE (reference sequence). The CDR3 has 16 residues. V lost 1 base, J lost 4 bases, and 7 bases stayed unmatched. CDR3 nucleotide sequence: TGTGCCAGCAGCTTGCTACCCGGGACAGGGTCAGATACGCAGTATTTT. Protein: CASSLLPGTGSDTQYF.

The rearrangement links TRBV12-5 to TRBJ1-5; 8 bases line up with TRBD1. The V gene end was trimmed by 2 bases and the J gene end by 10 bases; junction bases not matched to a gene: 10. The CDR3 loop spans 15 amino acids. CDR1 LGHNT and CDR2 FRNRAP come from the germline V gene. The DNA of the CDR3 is TGTGCTAGTGGTTTGATGGACAGGGAGAGTCATCCCCAGCATTTT. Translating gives CASGLMDRESHPQHF.

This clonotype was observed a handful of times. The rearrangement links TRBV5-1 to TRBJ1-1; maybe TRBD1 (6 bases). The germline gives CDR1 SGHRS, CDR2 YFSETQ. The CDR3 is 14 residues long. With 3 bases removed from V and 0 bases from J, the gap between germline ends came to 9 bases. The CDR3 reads CASSYTGLNTEAFF. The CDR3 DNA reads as TGCGCCAGCAGCTACACAGGGCTGAACACTGAAGCTTTCTTT.

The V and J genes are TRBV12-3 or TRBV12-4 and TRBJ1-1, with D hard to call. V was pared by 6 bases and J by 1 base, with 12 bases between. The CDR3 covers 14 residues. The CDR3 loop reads CASRGNQTNTEAFF. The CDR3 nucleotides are TGTGCCAGCAGGGGGAACCAGACGAACACTGAAGCTTTCTTT.

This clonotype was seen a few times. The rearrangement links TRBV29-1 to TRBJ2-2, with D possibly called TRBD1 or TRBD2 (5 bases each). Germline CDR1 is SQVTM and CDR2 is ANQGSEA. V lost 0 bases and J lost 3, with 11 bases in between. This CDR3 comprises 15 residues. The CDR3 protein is CSVEDGMGDTGELFF. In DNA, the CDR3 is TGCAGCGTTGAAGATGGGATGGGGGACACCGGGGAGCTGTTTTTT.

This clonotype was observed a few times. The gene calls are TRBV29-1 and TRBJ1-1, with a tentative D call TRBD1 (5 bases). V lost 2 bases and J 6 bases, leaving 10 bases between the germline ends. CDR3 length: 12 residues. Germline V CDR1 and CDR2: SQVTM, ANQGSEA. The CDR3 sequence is CSVEFRAAEAFF. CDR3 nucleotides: TGCAGCGTTGAATTCAGGGCCGCTGAAGCTTTCTTT. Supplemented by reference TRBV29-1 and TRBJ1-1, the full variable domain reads SAVISQKPSRDICQRGTSLTIQCQVDSQVTMMFWYRQQPGQSLTLIATANQGSEATYESGFVIDKFPISRPNLTFSTLTVSNMSPEDSSIYLCSVEFRAAEAFFGQGTRLTVV.

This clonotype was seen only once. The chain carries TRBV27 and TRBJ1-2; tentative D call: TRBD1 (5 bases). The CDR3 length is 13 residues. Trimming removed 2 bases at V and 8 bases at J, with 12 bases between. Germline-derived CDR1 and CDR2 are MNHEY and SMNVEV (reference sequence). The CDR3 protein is CASSLQAGTGYTF. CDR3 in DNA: TGTGCCAGCAGTTTACAGGCAGGGACCGGCTACACCTTC.

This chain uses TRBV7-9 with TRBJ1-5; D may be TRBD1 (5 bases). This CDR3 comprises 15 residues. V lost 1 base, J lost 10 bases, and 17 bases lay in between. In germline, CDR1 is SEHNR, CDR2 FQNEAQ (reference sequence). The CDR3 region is CASSLVPPDQGPQHF. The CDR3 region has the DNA TGTGCCAGCAGCTTAGTTCCCCCGGACCAGGGACCCCAGCATTTT.

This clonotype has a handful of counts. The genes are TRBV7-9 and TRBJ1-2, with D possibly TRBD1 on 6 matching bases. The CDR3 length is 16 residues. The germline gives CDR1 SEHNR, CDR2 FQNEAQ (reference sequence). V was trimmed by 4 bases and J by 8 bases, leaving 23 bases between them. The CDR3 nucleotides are TGTGCCAGCAGCTCCCCGACTGAAGAGGGGGTGAGAGGCTACACCTTC. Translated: CASSSPTEEGVRGYTF.

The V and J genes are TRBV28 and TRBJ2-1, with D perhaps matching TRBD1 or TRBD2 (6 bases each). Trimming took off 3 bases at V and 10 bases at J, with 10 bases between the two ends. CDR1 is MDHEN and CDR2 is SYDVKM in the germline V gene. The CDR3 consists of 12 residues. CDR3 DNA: TGTGCCAGCAGTTTCGGGGGCCGAGAGCAGTTCTTC. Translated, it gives CASSFGGREQFF. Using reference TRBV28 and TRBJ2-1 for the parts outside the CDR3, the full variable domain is DVKVTQSSRYLVKRTGEKVFLECVQDMDHENMFWYRQDPGLGLRLIYFSYDVKMKEKGDIPEGYSVSREKKERFSLILESASTNQTSMYLCASSFGGREQFFGPGTRLTVL.

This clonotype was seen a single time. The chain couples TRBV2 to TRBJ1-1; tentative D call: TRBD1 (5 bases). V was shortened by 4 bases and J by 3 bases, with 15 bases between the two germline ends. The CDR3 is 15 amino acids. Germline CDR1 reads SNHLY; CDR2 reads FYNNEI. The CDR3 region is CASSGRGWGYTEAFF. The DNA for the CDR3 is TGTGCCAGCAGTGGAAGGGGCTGGGGGTACACTGAAGCTTTCTTT.